The 8 T cell receptor beta chains below were found in one sample sequenced in a study of blood T cell repertoires in COVID-19. Sequencing was performed with immunoSEQ multiplex PCR; in TCRdb, only in-frame clones are kept and a portion is missing. Of roughly 460,000 clones in the sample, 80% to 90% were seen once. Sequenced material: peripheral blood. All receptors derive from a man aged 18 to 30 with COVID-19, enrolled during active disease.

The CDR3 region is CASSYSGLAYEQYF. The CDR3 nucleotides are TGTGCCAGCAGTTACTCGGGACTTGCCTACGAGCAGTACTTC. This chain joins TRBV6-6 and TRBJ2-7, with a possible D match to TRBD2 (6 bases). Trimming removed 0 bases at V and 2 bases at J, with 8 bases between. The length of the CDR3 is 14 residues. Germline lookup yields CDR1 MNHNY and CDR2 SVGAGI (reference sequence).

J is TRBJ2-2 and V is TRBV10-2, with 9 bases identical to TRBD1. Germline V CDR1 and CDR2: WSHSY, SAAADI. Trimming cost V 8 bases and J 3 bases; bases outside gene matches: 4. This CDR3 is 14 amino acids long. In DNA, the CDR3 is TGCGCCAGCGCCCGGACAGGGGACACCGGGGAGCTGTTTTTT. Its protein product is CASARTGDTGELFF.

This rearrangement joins TRBV1 to TRBJ2-7; the D call TRBD1 from the table was never checked on the DNA. TRBV1 is a known pseudogene. This CDR3 region has 15 residues. The CDR3 spells CTSSQDGLGVWEQYF. The CDR3 coding sequence is TGCACCAGCAGCCAAGATGGGCTAGGGGTATGGGAGCAGTACTTC.

J is TRBJ2-5 and V is TRBV2, with a tentative D call TRBD2 (6 bases). CDR1 is SNHLY, CDR2 FYNNEI, per germline. This CDR3 contains 14 residues. The germline V and J ends were trimmed by 2 bases and 1 base, with 8 bases remaining between them. CDR3 amino acids: CASSEMTSQETQYF. Here the CDR3 DNA reads TGTGCCAGCAGTGAAATGACTAGCCAAGAGACCCAGTACTTC.

V and J are TRBV5-6 and TRBJ1-1; weak D call: TRBD1 (5 bases). V was shortened by 1 base and J by 8 bases, with 15 bases between the two germline ends. The CDR3 spans 14 residues. The V gene's germline CDR1 is SGHDT and CDR2 YYEEEE. The CDR3 sequence: CASSLPGWTPEAFF. The CDR3 DNA reads TGTGCCAGCAGCTTGCCAGGGTGGACCCCCGAAGCTTTCTTT.

V is TRBV6-5 and J is TRBJ2-7; possible D gene TRBD2, 6 bases. Looked up from germline, CDR1 is MNHEY and CDR2 is SVGAGI. V lost 2 bases to trimming and J lost 2 bases, with 10 bases between them. This CDR3 has 14 amino acids. The chain's CDR3 is CASSYGRSTYEQYF. CDR3 sequence (DNA): TGTGCCAGCAGTTACGGGAGGTCAACCTACGAGCAGTACTTC.

This chain links TRBV27 with TRBJ2-7, with TRBD1 as a possible D gene (5 bases). The V and J ends lost 4 bases and 6 bases respectively, with 16 bases between them. This CDR3 comprises 14 residues. Germline V CDR1 and CDR2: MNHEY, SMNVEV (reference sequence). The DNA for the CDR3 is TGTGCCAGCAGTTCACAGCAGGGTTCAGGCGAGCAGTACTTC. Its translation is CASSSQQGSGEQYF.

Comments on this clone: At the DNA level, this CDR3 is encoded by other sequences in the same sample as well. The gene calls are TRBV7-2 and TRBJ2-3, with TRBD2 matching over 14 bases. Germline CDR1 reads SGHTA; CDR2 reads FQGNSA. With 3 bases clipped from V and 1 base from J, the junction kept 0 bases outside the gene matches. The CDR3 totals 16 residues. The CDR3 bases are TGTGCCAGCAGCTTGGGACTAGCGGGAGGCACAGATACGCAGTATTTT. This encodes CASSLGLAGGTDTQYF.